Listed here are 29 T cell receptor beta chains from one sample, sequenced in a study of Tregs in tolerant kidney transplant recipients. Sequencing used immunoSEQ multiplex PCR; TCRdb keeps in-frame clones, though not all of them. This sample has approximately 65,000 clones, with roughly 84% found just once. Sequencing was carried out using CD4+ T cells from blood. The receptors were gathered from a human donor in good health.

The genes are TRBV5-1 and TRBJ2-3; no clear D gene. V lost 5 bases to trimming and J lost 5 bases, with 15 bases between them. From germline, CDR1 is SGHRS and CDR2 YFSETQ. This CDR3 region has 14 residues. The CDR3 DNA follows: TGCGCCAGCAGTCCCACGGCCTCCCGAGATACGCAGTATTTT. It specifies CASSPTASRDTQYF.

The chain couples TRBV10-1 to TRBJ1-1; TRBD1 might be the D (5 bases). V lost 4 bases, J lost 1 base, and 16 bases lay in between. CDR1 is WNHNN and CDR2 is SYGVQD in the germline V gene (reference sequence). The CDR3 consists of 16 residues. The CDR3 is CASSVPDSYANTEAFF. CDR3 in DNA: TGCGCCAGCAGTGTTCCCGACAGTTACGCGAACACTGAAGCTTTCTTT.

The V call is TRBV28, the J call TRBJ1-4, with 10 positions matching TRBD1. Losses at the gene ends were 4 bases for V and 6 bases for J; bases not matched to a gene: 5. This CDR3 contains 15 residues. The germline gives CDR1 MDHEN, CDR2 SYDVKM. The CDR3 region has the DNA TGTGCCAGCAGTTCCCCCGGGACAGGGGATGAAAAACTGTTTTTT. It is translated as CASSSPGTGDEKLFF.

J is TRBJ2-2 and V is TRBV7-7; no clear D. Trimming removed 5 bases from V and 7 bases from J, with 17 bases in between. This CDR3 spans 15 amino acids. The germline V gene encodes CDR1 SSHAT and CDR2 FNYEAQ (reference sequence). CDR3 in amino acids: CASSPDILRNGELFF. The CDR3 region has the DNA TGTGCCAGCAGCCCCGACATATTGCGGAACGGGGAGCTGTTTTTT.

A few counts support this clone. The chain couples TRBV9 to TRBJ2-3; the match to TRBD2 covers 9 bases. CDR1 and CDR2 (germline): SGDLS, YYNGEE. The CDR3 totals 15 residues. The V and J ends lost 4 bases and 4 bases, in that order; junction bases with no gene match: 7. The CDR3, as DNA: TGTGCCAGCAGCCCCTATGGCGGGGGGGCAGATACGCAGTATTTT. Encoded protein: CASSPYGGGADTQYF.

The chain has TRBV29-1 and TRBJ2-7; 9 nucleotides line up with TRBD1. The CDR3 runs 14 residues. The V gene end was trimmed by 4 bases and the J gene end by 0 bases; junction bases not matched to a gene: 4. The germline CDR1 and CDR2 sequences are SQVTM and ANQGSEA. The CDR3 DNA follows: TGCAGCGTTGGGGGACAGGGAAGCTCCTACGAGCAGTACTTC. Translating it yields CSVGGQGSSYEQYF.

As to this clone: This sample includes further DNA sequences coding for the same CDR3. The chain links TRBV5-1 to TRBJ1-5, with a tentative D call TRBD1 (5 bases). Germline V gene data show CDR1 as SGHRS and CDR2 as YFSETQ. The CDR3 has 15 amino acids. V lost 0 bases and J lost 4, with 11 bases in between. The CDR3 is CASSLGQGSNQPQHF. In DNA, the CDR3 is TGCGCCAGCAGCTTGGGGCAGGGTAGTAATCAGCCCCAGCATTTT.

This chain joins TRBV30 and TRBJ1-6; D remains unclear. The V end lost 3 bases, the J end lost 6 bases, and 6 bases lay between the germline ends. The germline gives CDR1 GTSNPN, CDR2 SVGIG (reference sequence). The CDR3 sequence is 12 residues long. CDR3 nucleotide sequence: TGTGCCTGGAGGGGGAGTAATTCACCCCTCCACTTT. It codes for CAWRGSNSPLHF.

The chain joins TRBV5-5 to TRBJ2-7; TRBD1 is a possible D gene (6 bases). V was cut by 4 bases and J by 6 bases, with 17 bases left in between. The CDR3 runs 14 residues. CDR1 is SGHKS, CDR2 YYEKEE, per germline (reference sequence). CDR3 nucleotide sequence: TGTGCCAGCAGCGTTTTACAGGGATTTTCCGAGCAGTACTTC. Encoded protein: CASSVLQGFSEQYF.

The CDR3 nucleotides are TGTGCCAGCAGCTTAGATCGGTCGGTCAGTGAAGCTTTCTTT. It yields the protein CASSLDRSVSEAFF. This chain joins TRBV7-3 and TRBJ1-1; D call uncertain. The V and J ends lost 2 bases and 7 bases respectively, with 14 bases between them. CDR1 SGHTA and CDR2 FQGTGA come from the germline V gene. The CDR3 totals 14 residues.

This chain joins TRBV7-8 and TRBJ1-5; D call uncertain. The CDR3 runs 17 residues. Trimming pared 3 bases from V and 5 bases from J, leaving 20 bases between. Germline lookup yields CDR1 SGHVS and CDR2 FQNEAQ. CDR3 region: CASSFNSGLWADQPQHF. The CDR3 nucleotides are TGTGCCAGCAGCTTTAATTCAGGCCTTTGGGCGGATCAGCCCCAGCATTTT.

This rearrangement joins TRBV11-3 to TRBJ1-1; D is uncertain. The CDR3 extends over 15 amino acids. Trimming left V 2 bases short and J 0 bases short, with 10 bases between. Germline CDR1 is SGHNT and CDR2 is YENEEA. The CDR3 is CASSLSRMMNTEAFF. The DNA for the CDR3 is TGTGCCAGCAGCTTAAGTCGGATGATGAACACTGAAGCTTTCTTT.

CDR3 sequence (DNA): TGCGCCAGCAGCCAAGGTACTTACTACAATGAGCAGTTCTTC. The encoded protein is CASSQGTYYNEQFF. The chain couples TRBV4-1 to TRBJ2-1; D gene ambiguous. The length of the CDR3 is 14 residues. V was shortened by 1 base and J by 3 bases, with 7 bases between the two germline ends. Germline values: CDR1 MGHRA, CDR2 YSYEKL.

This rearrangement joins TRBV6-5 to TRBJ2-7, with D perhaps TRBD1 (6 bases). This CDR3 has 13 amino acids. In germline, CDR1 is MNHEY, CDR2 SVGAGI. Trimming shortened V by 6 bases and J by 5 bases, and 14 bases separated the two germline ends. This CDR3 is CASRLPGANEQYF. The DNA for the CDR3 is TGTGCCAGCAGACTGCCAGGGGCCAACGAGCAGTACTTC.

The chain has TRBV5-1 and TRBJ2-1; TRBD2 is a possible D gene (5 bases). In germline, CDR1 is SGHRS, CDR2 YFSETQ. Trimming removed 6 bases from V and 3 bases from J, with 16 bases in between. This CDR3 is built from 15 residues. CDR3 residues: CASTPAERNYNEQFF. The CDR3 DNA reads TGCGCCAGCACCCCAGCGGAGCGTAACTACAATGAGCAGTTCTTC.

The chain is built from TRBV23-1 and TRBJ2-7, with 7 bases identical to TRBD2. TRBV23-1 is recorded as an ORF, its role being uncertain. The CDR3 contains 13 residues. J gave up 2 bases and V 11 bases, and 9 bases lay outside the gene matches. DNA for the CDR3: TGCGCCCCTCGGGACTATAAAACCTACGAGCAGTACTTC. This encodes CAPRDYKTYEQYF.

This chain connects TRBV2 to TRBJ1-5; no clear D. Germline CDR1 SNHLY, CDR2 FYNNEI. There are 11 residues in the CDR3. Between the trimmed V and J ends, which lost 3 bases and 6 bases, there was a span of 3 bases. CDR3 nucleotide sequence: TGTGCCAGCAGTGACCCTCAGCCCCAGCATTTT. Encoded protein: CASSDPQPQHF.

The chain carries TRBV7-2 and TRBJ1-2; possible D gene TRBD1, 6 bases. CDR1 and CDR2 (germline): SGHTA, FQGNSA. Trimming removed 5 bases from V and 5 bases from J, with 18 bases in between. The CDR3 extends over 15 amino acids. The CDR3 DNA is TGTGCCAGCAGCCAGCCGGGACAACGAGGGTATGGCTACACCTTC. It codes for CASSQPGQRGYGYTF.

The chain is built from TRBV9 and TRBJ2-3; D may correspond to TRBD1 or TRBD2 (6 bases each). CDR3 length: 16 amino acids. V dropped 0 bases and J dropped 2 bases, with 13 bases sitting between them. The V gene's germline CDR1 is SGDLS and CDR2 YYNGEE. This CDR3 reads CASSVVPGGLTDTQYF. The DNA of the CDR3 is TGTGCCAGCAGCGTAGTTCCCGGGGGCCTCACAGATACGCAGTATTTT. Combining the CDR3 with reference TRBV9 and TRBJ2-3 gives the whole variable domain DSGVTQTPKHLITATGQRVTLRCSPRSGDLSVYWYQQSLDQGLQFLIQYYNGEERAKGNILERFSAQQFPDLHSELNLSSLELGDSALYFCASSVVPGGLTDTQYFGPGTRLTVL.

The chain couples TRBV28 to TRBJ2-7; tentatively, D is TRBD2 (6 bases). Per germline, CDR1 MDHEN and CDR2 SYDVKM. V gave up 5 bases and J gave up 3 bases, with 17 bases separating them. This CDR3 spans 15 amino acids. CDR3: CASSIPGTPGYEQYF. CDR3 sequence (DNA): TGTGCCAGCAGTATCCCCGGGACTCCGGGCTACGAGCAGTACTTC. The whole variable domain, filled in from reference TRBV28 and TRBJ2-7, reads DVKVTQSSRYLVKRTGEKVFLECVQDMDHENMFWYRQDPGLGLRLIYFSYDVKMKEKGDIPEGYSVSREKKERFSLILESASTNQTSMYLCASSIPGTPGYEQYFGPGTRLTVT.

The chain links TRBV4-1 to TRBJ2-3; TRBD1 aligns across 10 bases. The ends lost 4 bases at V and 3 bases at J; junction bases unmatched: 1. The CDR3 is 14 amino acids. Looked up from germline, CDR1 is MGHRA and CDR2 is YSYEKL. CDR3 sequence: CASSRTGGTDTQYF. CDR3 coding DNA: TGCGCCAGCAGCCGGACAGGGGGGACAGATACGCAGTATTTT.

This clone turned up a few times. The chain is built from TRBV7-3 and TRBJ2-1; 14 nucleotides align to TRBD2. Germline values: CDR1 SGHTA, CDR2 FQGTGA. V lost 4 bases to trimming and J lost 7 bases; unmatched junction nucleotides: 6. This CDR3 has 16 amino acids. As DNA, the CDR3 is TGTGCCAGCAGCTCCAGCCGACTAGCGGGAGGGAATGAGCAGTTCTTC. Translated, it gives CASSSSRLAGGNEQFF.

The chain recombines TRBV7-9 with TRBJ2-2, with D uncertain. Germline V gene data show CDR1 as SEHNR and CDR2 as FQNEAQ (reference sequence). This CDR3 contains 13 residues. V lost 9 bases and J 5 bases, leaving 13 bases between the germline ends. The CDR3 sequence: CARLNGATGELFF. The DNA of the CDR3 is TGTGCCAGGCTGAATGGTGCGACCGGGGAGCTGTTTTTT.

The V gene is TRBV5-1, the J gene TRBJ2-5; TRBD2 matches at 9 bases. Looked up from germline, CDR1 is SGHRS and CDR2 is YFSETQ. CDR3 size: 17 residues. Trimming removed 1 base from V and 1 base from J; junction bases left unmatched: 8. The CDR3 loop is CASSLLASGVTQETQYF. As DNA, the CDR3 is TGCGCCAGCAGCTTGTTGGCTAGCGGGGTAACCCAAGAGACCCAGTACTTC.

The sample holds one count of this clone. This chain connects TRBV7-6 to TRBJ2-7; D remains ambiguous. This CDR3 spans 14 amino acids. Per the germline V gene, CDR1 is SGHVS and CDR2 is FNYEAQ. The germline V and J ends were trimmed by 3 bases and 0 bases, with 9 bases remaining between them. The CDR3 DNA follows: TGTGCCAGCAGCTTCTCGGACGGCTCCTACGAGCAGTACTTC. Residues: CASSFSDGSYEQYF.

The chain uses TRBV12-5 and TRBJ2-2, with D possibly matching TRBD2 (5 bases). This CDR3 region has 13 residues. From germline, CDR1 is LGHNT and CDR2 FRNRAP. The V end lost 5 bases, the J end lost 7 bases, and 11 bases lay between the germline ends. CDR3 sequence: CASGRDGVGELFF. CDR3 sequence (DNA): TGTGCTAGTGGTCGAGACGGGGTCGGGGAGCTGTTTTTT.

In its sample, this clone was seen a few times. CDR3 amino acids: CASRSGQFTDTQYF. As DNA, the CDR3 is TGTGCCAGCAGGTCTGGACAATTCACAGATACGCAGTATTTT. This chain links TRBV11-3 with TRBJ2-3; D possibly corresponds to TRBD1 (5 bases). V was pared by 6 bases and J by 2 bases, with 12 bases between. Germline V gene sequence: CDR1 SGHNT, CDR2 YENEEA. The CDR3 length is 14 residues.

This clone was seen only once. The chain is built from TRBV25-1 and TRBJ2-4, with TRBD1 identical over 7 bases. J was trimmed by 6 bases and V by 7 bases; bases with no gene match: 12. Germline-derived CDR1 and CDR2 are MGHDK and SYGVNS. CDR3 length: 15 amino acids. CDR3: CASNPSGGVGNIQYF. Written as DNA, the CDR3 is TGTGCCAGCAACCCCTCAGGGGGTGTTGGAAACATTCAGTACTTC.

This clone has just one count. The gene calls are TRBV7-2 and TRBJ1-3, with no clear D. CDR3 length: 13 residues. V shed 0 bases and J shed 7 bases, with 7 bases lying between them. Germline CDR1 reads SGHTA; CDR2 reads FQGNSA. CDR3 region: CASSLAPRNTIYF. CDR3 nucleotide sequence: TGTGCCAGCAGCTTAGCCCCCCGGAACACCATATATTTT.